This T cell receptor (beta chain) comes out of a study of blood T cell repertoires in COVID-19. Authors' analysis steps: Amplification of reference gene primers was used by the study to estimate nucleated cell counts. This table comes from immunoSEQ multiplex PCR, and its TCRdb copy is limited to in-frame clones, with some not included. V, J and clone size derive from that table, while D and trimming were established from the DNA sequence. The repertoire has just under 350,000 clones, 85% to 90% of them found once; the top ten carry 6% to 8.5%. About this clone itself: This CDR3 is also generated by other DNA sequences in the sample.

Patients from Seattle were sampled longitudinally, starting during active infection. The CDR3 runs to 14 residues. Germline V gene data show CDR1 as SGHRS and CDR2 as YFSETQ. V lost 2 bases to trimming and J lost 2 bases, with 8 bases between them. The chain recombines TRBV5-1 with TRBJ1-5; a weak D match, TRBD1 (6 bases). Specimen: peripheral blood. The clonotype was recovered from a woman in her 70s with COVID-19, enrolled during active disease. The CDR3 coding sequence is TGCGCCAGCAGCTTAGGGGGAGGCAATCAGCCCCAGCATTTT. It is translated as CASSLGGGNQPQHF. Using reference TRBV5-1 and TRBJ1-5 for the parts outside the CDR3, the full variable domain is KAGVTQTPRYLIKTRGQQVTLSCSPISGHRSVSWYQQTPGQGLQFLFEYFSETQRNKGNFPGRFSGRQFSNSRSEMNVSTLELGDSALYLCASSLGGGNQPQHFGDGTRLSIL.